The clone carrying this T cell receptor (beta chain) was detected many times. Its antigen remains unknown. These data are taken from a study of T-cell memory formation after mild COVID-19. Study results and caveats: Confirmation of SARS-CoV-2 specificity was lacking for second-wave clones peaking day 37.

The TCR alpha and TCR beta cDNA libraries, bearing sample barcodes and UMIs, were generated by 5'RACE using constant-segment primers. TCRdb called the 5' RACE reads again in MiXCR, with one record for every CDR3 protein. The sample holds just over 350,000 distinct CDR3 sequences; roughly an eighth are singletons and the top ten take roughly 22%. CDR3 length equals 18 residues. Germline CDR1 is SEHNR and CDR2 is FQNEAQ (reference sequence). With V trimmed by 3 bases and J by 3 bases, 9 bases remained unmatched. This sequence joins TRBV7-9 and TRBJ2-2, with 11 bases fitting TRBD1. Sequenced: PBMCs or a T cell subset sorted from them (not recorded which). This TCR derives from a man aged 18 to 30 who had mild COVID-19 (a few samples of this study predate the infection). Cell type and time point are not known. The CDR3 bases are TGTGCCAGCAGCTTCTGGACAGGGGGCAACTGGGACACCGGGGAGCTGTTTTTT. Translation gives CASSFWTGGNWDTGELFF.